The 5 T cell receptor beta chains listed next were all sequenced from one sample in a study of response to subunit inactivated influenza vaccine. TCRdb re-called the RT-PCR reads with MiXCR, one entry per CDR3 protein. The sample has some 640,000 distinct CDR3 sequences; approximately 14% are singletons. This material consisted of PBMCs from blood, taken about 14 days before vaccination. The receptor set was obtained from a man aged 50 to 59 who received an inactivated influenza vaccine.

This clonotype was detected ten times or more. The chain couples TRBV20-1 to TRBJ2-2, with 8 bases matching TRBD1. This CDR3 region has 14 residues. Losses at the gene ends were 5 bases for V and 2 bases for J; bases not matched to a gene: 4. Per the germline V gene, CDR1 is DFQATT and CDR2 is SNEGSKA (reference sequence). CDR3 sequence: CSAPGQGNTGELFF. In DNA form, the CDR3 reads TGCAGTGCTCCCGGACAGGGTAACACCGGGGAGCTGTTTTTT.

The V call is TRBV5-1, the J call TRBJ2-5; 12 bases line up with TRBD2. Germline V lookup: CDR1 SGHRS, CDR2 YFSETQ. CDR3 size: 16 residues. J lost 4 bases, V lost 5 bases, and 9 bases had no gene match. DNA of the CDR3: TGCGCCAGCAGATGGACTAGCGGGGCACCAGGAGAGACCCAGTACTTC. Encoded protein: CASRWTSGAPGETQYF.

The chain joins TRBV16 to TRBJ1-2; TRBD1 is a possible D gene (5 bases). Trimming pared 0 bases from V and 6 bases from J, leaving 11 bases between. In germline, CDR1 is KGHSY, CDR2 FQNENV. The CDR3 spans 14 residues. Written as DNA, the CDR3 is TGTGCCAGCAGCCAATCCGGTACGGGGGATGGCTACACCTTC. Encoded protein: CASSQSGTGDGYTF.

The CDR3 loop is CASSQVYLPGAGRNTGELFF. The CDR3, as DNA: TGCGCCAGCAGCCAAGTCTATCTTCCAGGGGCCGGACGGAACACCGGGGAGCTGTTTTTT. J is TRBJ2-2 and V is TRBV4-1; weak D call: TRBD1 (6 bases). Germline V gives CDR1 MGHRA, CDR2 YSYEKL. V lost 1 base and J 1 base, leaving 22 bases between the germline ends. This CDR3 region has 20 residues.

The chain joins TRBV6-5 to TRBJ2-5; D possibly uses TRBD1 or TRBD2 (5 bases each). This CDR3 is 15 amino acids long. CDR1 and CDR2 from the germline V gene are MNHEY and SVGAGI. Trimming took off 2 bases at V and 3 bases at J, with 13 bases between the two ends. The CDR3 DNA reads as TGTGCCAGCAGTTACATTGGGGGTAGGAAAGAGACCCAGTACTTC. This translates into CASSYIGGRKETQYF.